The TCR beta chain described here comes from a study of blood T cell repertoires in COVID-19 (TCRdb year 2020). For the study in its entirety: Collaborator samples came from the United States, Italy and Spain and covered acute and convalescent phases of COVID-19. Deeply sampled blood TCRbeta repertoires from subjects exposed to, actively infected with, or recovered from COVID-19 were included in the dataset. HLA class I and class II types, where available, came from metadata supplied by the sample provider rather than from assay-based typing. The sample metadata nearly always contained a de-identified subject ID, COVID-19 status, age in years and sex. The repertoires were released in a freely available public database intended as a resource for research on the immune response to SARS-CoV-2. Samples were obtained from the ongoing ImmuneRACE study (first 160 participants) and from about 1,300 subjects provided by 6 global collaborators. The material from the prospective study consisted of cDNA or gDNA derived from T cells, B-cell-depleted T cells, or PBMCs.

Broad study findings and their caveats: How much clinical and demographic metadata was included differed by source and by participant, and the metadata was provided uncurated.

The junction carries 17 bases between V and J, which are trimmed by 6 bases and 5 bases respectively. From a lookup of the germline V gene, CDR1 and CDR2 are MRHNA and SNTAGT. The CDR3 holds 14 amino acids from the cysteine to the phenylalanine. Of all the DNA, just the CDR3 is kept, 42 bases in frame from base 1. Samples from volunteer blood donors who had recovered from COVID-19 were contributed by a second Seattle source. Collaborating institutions collected whole blood in K2EDTA tubes following their own protocols. For TCRbeta analysis, collaborators shipped samples in one of three forms: frozen whole blood, isolated PBMCs, or DNA extracted from either of those sample types. The immunoSEQ Assay, a bias-controlled multiplex PCR, was used to amplify TCRbeta CDR3 regions from genomic DNA. Turning to the authors' computational methods: The number of nucleated cells in each sample was estimated from the amplification of reference gene primers within the assay. To quantify the absolute abundance of each unique TCRbeta CDR3 rearrangement, sequence reads were collapsed and filtered. For each sample, productive Simpson clonality was calculated as the square root of Simpson's diversity index over productive rearrangements. What TCRdb holds here is the immuneACCESS table cut down to in-frame rearrangements. Part of the clones is not present; checked against another copy, under half of the missing clones reflect an unresolved V gene, and the others are unexplained. The DNA was the basis for D and trimming; V, J and clone size are from that table. This sample gives 250,000 to 300,000 clones in total; over 80% of them show up just once. 3.5% to 5.5% of the sample is taken by the ten largest.

This clone was counted ten times or more. The antigen it binds to is not known. Base qualities were left out, and no much larger clone turns up one base away. The clonotype comes from a man in his 60s who had recovered from COVID-19. The rearranged chain carries TRBV6-4 and TRBJ2-7; D gene: possibly TRBD2, on 6 matching bases. Sequenced: peripheral blood. The encoded CDR3 is CASSAGSPADEQYF. The nucleotides read TGTGCCAGCAGCGCGGGGAGCCCGGCGGACGAGCAGTACTTC.